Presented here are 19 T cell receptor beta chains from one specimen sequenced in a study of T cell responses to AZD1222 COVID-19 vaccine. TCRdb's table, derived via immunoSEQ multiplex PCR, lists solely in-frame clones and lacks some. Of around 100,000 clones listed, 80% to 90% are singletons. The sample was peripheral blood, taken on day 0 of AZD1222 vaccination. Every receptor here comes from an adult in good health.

The CDR3 reads CASRGSLYGYTF. The CDR3 DNA reads as TGTGCCAGCAGGGGGTCCCTATATGGCTACACCTTC. The chain couples TRBV27 to TRBJ1-2; no clear D. The CDR3 totals 12 residues. Germline CDR1 and CDR2: MNHEY and SMNVEV (reference sequence). V was trimmed by 6 bases and J by 5 bases, leaving 10 bases between them.

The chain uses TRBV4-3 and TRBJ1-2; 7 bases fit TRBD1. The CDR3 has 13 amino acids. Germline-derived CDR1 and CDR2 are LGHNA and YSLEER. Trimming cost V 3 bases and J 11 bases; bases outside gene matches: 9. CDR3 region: CASSQLQGRGYTF. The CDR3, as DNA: TGCGCCAGCAGCCAGTTACAGGGGAGAGGGTACACCTTC.

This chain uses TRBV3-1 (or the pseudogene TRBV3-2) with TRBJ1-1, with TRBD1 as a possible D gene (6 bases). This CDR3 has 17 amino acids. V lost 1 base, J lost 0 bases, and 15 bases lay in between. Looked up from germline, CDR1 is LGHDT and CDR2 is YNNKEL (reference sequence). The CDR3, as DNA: TGTGCCAGCAGCCAAGCAACCAGGGGCTGGATGAACACTGAAGCTTTCTTT. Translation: CASSQATRGWMNTEAFF.

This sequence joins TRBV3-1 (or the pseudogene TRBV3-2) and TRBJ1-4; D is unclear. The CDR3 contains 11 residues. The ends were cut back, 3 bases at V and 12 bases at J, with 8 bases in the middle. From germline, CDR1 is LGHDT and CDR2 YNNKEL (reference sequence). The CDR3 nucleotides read TGTGCCAGCAGCCAGGGCGGGGAACTGTTTTTT. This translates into CASSQGGELFF.

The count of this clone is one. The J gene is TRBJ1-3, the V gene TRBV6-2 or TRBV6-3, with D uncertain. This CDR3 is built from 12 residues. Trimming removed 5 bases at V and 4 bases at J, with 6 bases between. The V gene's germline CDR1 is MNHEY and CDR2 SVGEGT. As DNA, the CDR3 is TGTGCCAGCAGTCCCTCAGGAAACACCATATATTTT. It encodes CASSPSGNTIYF.

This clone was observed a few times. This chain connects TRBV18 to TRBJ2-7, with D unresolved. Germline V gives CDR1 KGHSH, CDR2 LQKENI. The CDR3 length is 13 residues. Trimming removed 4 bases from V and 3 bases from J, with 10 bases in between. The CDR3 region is CASSRSDLYEQYF. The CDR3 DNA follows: TGTGCCAGCTCACGGAGCGACCTCTACGAGCAGTACTTC.

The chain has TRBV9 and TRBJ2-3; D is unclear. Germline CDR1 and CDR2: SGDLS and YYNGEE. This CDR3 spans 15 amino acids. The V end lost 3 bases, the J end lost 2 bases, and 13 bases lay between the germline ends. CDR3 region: CASSALDGYTDTQYF. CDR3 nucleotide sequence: TGTGCCAGCAGCGCGCTTGACGGATACACAGATACGCAGTATTTT.

CDR3 in DNA: TGTGCCAGCAGTTTAGGACAGATTAACTATGGCTACACCTTC. Protein product: CASSLGQINYGYTF. This chain connects TRBV28 to TRBJ1-2; the D gene is possibly TRBD1 (6 bases). CDR3 size: 14 residues. V was clipped by 2 bases and J by 1 base, with 8 bases between them. Germline lookup yields CDR1 MDHEN and CDR2 SYDVKM.

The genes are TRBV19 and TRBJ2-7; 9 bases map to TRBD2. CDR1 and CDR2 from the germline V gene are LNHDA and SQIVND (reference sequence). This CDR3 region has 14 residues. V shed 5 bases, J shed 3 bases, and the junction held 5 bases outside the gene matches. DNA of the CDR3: TGTGCCAGTAGTTCCTTTAGCGGGGGCTACGAGCAGTACTTC. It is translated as CASSSFSGGYEQYF.

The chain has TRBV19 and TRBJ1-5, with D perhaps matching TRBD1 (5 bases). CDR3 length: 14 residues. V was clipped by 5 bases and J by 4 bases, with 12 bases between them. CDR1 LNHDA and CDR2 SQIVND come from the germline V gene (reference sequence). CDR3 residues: CASSAWGGNQPQHF. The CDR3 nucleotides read TGTGCCAGTAGTGCGTGGGGGGGAAATCAGCCCCAGCATTTT.

The CDR3 region has the DNA TGTGCCAGCAGACCATCCGGGACTAACTCCTACGAGCAGTACTTC. This encodes CASRPSGTNSYEQYF. The chain couples TRBV6-6 to TRBJ2-7, with TRBD2 matching 7 bases. Germline V CDR1 and CDR2: MNHNY, SVGAGI (reference sequence). The CDR3 extends over 15 amino acids. V trimming: 6 bases; J trimming: 0 bases; junction bases outside the gene matches: 8.

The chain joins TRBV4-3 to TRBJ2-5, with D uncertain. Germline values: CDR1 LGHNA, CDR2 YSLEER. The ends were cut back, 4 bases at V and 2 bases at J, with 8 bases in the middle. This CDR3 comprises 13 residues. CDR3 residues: CASSLQMQETQYF. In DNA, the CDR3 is TGCGCCAGCAGCCTCCAGATGCAAGAGACCCAGTACTTC.

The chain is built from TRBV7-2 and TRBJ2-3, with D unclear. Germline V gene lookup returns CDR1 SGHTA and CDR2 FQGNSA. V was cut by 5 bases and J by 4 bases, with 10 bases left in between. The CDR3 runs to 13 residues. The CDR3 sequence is CASSTQTPDTQYF. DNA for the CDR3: TGTGCCAGCAGCACCCAAACTCCAGATACGCAGTATTTT.

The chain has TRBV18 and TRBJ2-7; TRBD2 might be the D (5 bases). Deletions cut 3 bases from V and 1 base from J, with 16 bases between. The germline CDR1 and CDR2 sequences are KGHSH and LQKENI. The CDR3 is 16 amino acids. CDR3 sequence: CASSPRGAPGSYEQYF. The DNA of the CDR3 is TGTGCCAGCTCACCCCGGGGTGCCCCTGGGTCCTACGAGCAGTACTTC.

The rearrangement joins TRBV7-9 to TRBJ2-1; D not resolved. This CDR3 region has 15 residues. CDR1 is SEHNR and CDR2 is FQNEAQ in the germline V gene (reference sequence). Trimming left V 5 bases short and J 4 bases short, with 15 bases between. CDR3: CASSPAPIHYNEQFF. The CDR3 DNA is TGTGCCAGCAGCCCCGCACCGATCCATTACAATGAGCAGTTCTTC.

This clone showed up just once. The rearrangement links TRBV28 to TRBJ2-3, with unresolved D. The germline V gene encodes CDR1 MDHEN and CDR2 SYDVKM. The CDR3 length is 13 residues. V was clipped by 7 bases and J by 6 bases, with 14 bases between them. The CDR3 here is CASIRQPYDTQYF. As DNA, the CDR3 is TGTGCCAGCATTAGGCAGCCCTACGATACGCAGTATTTT.

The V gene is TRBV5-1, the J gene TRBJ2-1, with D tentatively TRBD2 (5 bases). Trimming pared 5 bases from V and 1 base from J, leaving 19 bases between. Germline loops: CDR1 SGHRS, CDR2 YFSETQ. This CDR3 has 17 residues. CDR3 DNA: TGCGCCAGCAGTTTATTCCGAGCGGCCCAGTCCTACAATGAGCAGTTCTTC. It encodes CASSLFRAAQSYNEQFF.

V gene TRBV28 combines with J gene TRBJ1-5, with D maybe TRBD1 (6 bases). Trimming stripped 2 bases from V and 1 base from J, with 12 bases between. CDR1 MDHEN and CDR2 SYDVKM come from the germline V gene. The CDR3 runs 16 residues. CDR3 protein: CASSLAGARSNQPQHF. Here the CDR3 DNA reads TGTGCCAGCAGTTTAGCGGGGGCGAGGAGCAATCAGCCCCAGCATTTT. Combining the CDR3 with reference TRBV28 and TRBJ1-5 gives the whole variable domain DVKVTQSSRYLVKRTGEKVFLECVQDMDHENMFWYRQDPGLGLRLIYFSYDVKMKEKGDIPEGYSVSREKKERFSLILESASTNQTSMYLCASSLAGARSNQPQHFGDGTRLSIL.

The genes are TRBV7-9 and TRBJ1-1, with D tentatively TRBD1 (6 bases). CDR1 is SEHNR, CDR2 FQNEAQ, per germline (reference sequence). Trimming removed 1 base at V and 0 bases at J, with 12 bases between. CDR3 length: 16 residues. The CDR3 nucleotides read TGTGCCAGCAGCTTAGACAGGGCCCGCATGAACACTGAAGCTTTCTTT. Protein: CASSLDRARMNTEAFF.